Listed below are T cell receptor beta chains from one sample, sequenced in a study of technical replicates of blood from a handful of donors. Clones were read by immunoSEQ multiplex PCR, and TCRdb kept only the in-frame ones, dropping some. This table holds 76,000 or so clones, roughly 90% found once. Material for sequencing was T cells isolated from PBMCs. These receptors all come from a human donor in good health. CDR3s include the opening cysteine and the closing phenylalanine or tryptophan. A D gene is named only where the DNA matches it firmly. Size is omitted from some rows. Given values are once, few, many or a class for expanded clones.

NA	TRBD2	TRBV2	TRBJ2-7	CASSGRGVYEQYF	TGTGCCAGCAGTGGGCGGGGGGTCTACGAGCAGTACTTC
NA	TRBD1	TRBV28	TRBJ2-6	CASSSGQFSFSGANVLTF	TGTGCCAGCAGTTCGGGACAGTTTTCATTCTCTGGGGCCAACGTCCTGACTTTC
NA	TRBD2	TRBV18	TRBJ2-7	CASSAGGGAGEQYF	TGTGCCAGCTCCGCGGGAGGGGGCGCGGGCGAGCAGTACTTC
NA	TRBD1	TRBV6-1	TRBJ1-5	CASSGQGFQPQHF	TGTGCCAGCAGTGGACAGGGCTTCCAGCCCCAGCATTTT
NA	NA	TRBV2	TRBJ1-2	CASRNTGLSGYTF	TGTGCCAGCAGAAACACAGGGCTTAGTGGCTACACCTTC
NA	TRBD1	TRBV6-6	TRBJ2-7	CASRNGQGNYEQYF	TGTGCCAGCAGGAATGGACAGGGCAACTACGAGCAGTACTTC
once	NA	TRBV15	TRBJ2-7	CATSSGPSYEQYF	TGTGCCACCAGCAGTGGGCCCTCCTACGAGCAGTACTTC
NA	NA	TRBV4-2	TRBJ2-1	CASSRAPQGGPYNEQFF	TGTGCCAGCAGCCGGGCCCCCCAGGGCGGCCCCTACAATGAGCAGTTCTTC
NA	NA	TRBV19	TRBJ1-4	CASSIVGQKLKLFF	TGTGCCAGTAGTATCGTAGGACAGAAGCTTAAACTGTTTTTT
once	NA	TRBV14	TRBJ1-2	CASSQGYADGYTF	TGTGCCAGCAGCCAGGGTTATGCGGATGGCTACACCTTC
NA	NA	TRBV2	TRBJ1-1	CASRTDRSKAEAFF	TGTGCCAGCAGGACGGACAGATCTAAGGCTGAAGCTTTCTTT
NA	TRBD1	TRBV7-2	TRBJ1-2	CASSRDRANYGYTF	TGTGCCAGCAGCCGGGACAGGGCCAACTATGGCTACACCTTC
few	NA	TRBV9	TRBJ1-2	CASSPLVLLSYGYTF	TGTGCCAGCAGCCCCCTTGTATTGCTGAGCTATGGCTACACCTTC
NA	TRBD2	TRBV4-1	TRBJ2-1	CASSQEFAGGYSYNEQFF	TGCGCCAGCAGCCAAGAATTCGCGGGGGGTTACTCCTACAATGAGCAGTTCTTC
once	NA	TRBV7-7	TRBJ2-2	CASSLKRTENTGELFF	TGTGCTAGCAGCTTGAAGAGGACAGAGAACACCGGGGAGCTGTTTTTT
NA	TRBD1	TRBV10-2	TRBJ1-1	CATKRVPDRALEAFF	TGCGCCACAAAAAGGGTGCCCGACAGGGCTCTTGAAGCTTTCTTT
few	NA	TRBV28	TRBJ1-1	CASSLDPDGSTEAFF	TGTGCCAGCAGTTTAGACCCTGATGGGAGCACTGAAGCTTTCTTT
NA	TRBD2	TRBV29-1	TRBJ2-1	CSGIMGGGNNEQFF	TGCAGCGGTATTATGGGGGGGGGAAACAATGAGCAGTTCTTC
NA	NA	TRBV14	TRBJ2-7	CASSQRQVNYEQYF	TGTGCCAGCAGCCAAAGACAGGTGAACTACGAGCAGTACTTC
NA	TRBD2	TRBV4-1	TRBJ2-1	CASRGVAGGLGNEQFF	TGCGCCAGCAGGGGAGTAGCGGGGGGCCTCGGCAATGAGCAGTTCTTC
once	NA	TRBV4-1	TRBJ1-2	CASSPPTYSNGYTF	TGCGCCAGCAGCCCGCCTACTTATTCCAATGGCTACACCTTC
NA	NA	TRBV4-1	TRBJ2-7	CASSLPAQGHEQYF	TGCGCCAGCAGCCTCCCTGCACAGGGCCACGAGCAGTACTTC
NA	NA	TRBV5-5	TRBJ2-7	CASSFSFSTYEQYF	TGTGCCAGCAGCTTTAGCTTTTCAACCTACGAGCAGTACTTC
NA	NA	TRBV7-9	TRBJ2-7	CASSTRSLIYEQYF	TGTGCCAGCAGCACCCGCAGTCTTATCTACGAGCAGTACTTC
once	NA	TRBV19	TRBJ2-2	CASSIFGSTGELFF	TGTGCCAGTAGTATCTTCGGGTCCACCGGGGAGCTGTTTTTT
NA	NA	TRBV6-5	TRBJ2-3	CASSYQRSTDTQYF	TGTGCCAGCAGTTATCAGCGGAGCACAGATACGCAGTATTTT
NA	NA	TRBV27	TRBJ2-5	CASSAGLPGVETQYF	TGTGCCAGCAGTGCGGGACTGCCCGGGGTGGAGACCCAGTACTTC
NA	NA	TRBV4-1	TRBJ1-1	CASSQGRTGNTEAFF	TGCGCCAGCAGCCAAGGACGCACAGGGAACACTGAAGCTTTCTTT
NA	NA	TRBV7-9	TRBJ1-1	CASSQNTHTEAFF	TGTGCCAGCAGCCAAAACACCCACACTGAAGCTTTCTTT